This T cell receptor beta chain appears in the sequencing data of a study of identical twins. On this clonotype: Its specificity is unknown.

TCRdb re-called the 5' RACE reads with MiXCR, one entry per CDR3 protein. This sample has about 570,000 distinct CDR3 sequences, with approximately 10% found just once. Findings and limits, study-wide: Researchers reported excess low generation probability among twin-shared out-of-frame alpha sequences.

The sample was also linked to a second study, of yellow fever vaccine responses in identical twins.

The receptor was isolated from a woman between 18 and 29 years old in good health. Input material: PBMCs.

DNA for the CDR3: TGTGCCAGCCGACGGGGTTCCGAGCAGTACTTC. Translation gives CASRRGSEQYF. The rearrangement links TRBV6-5 to TRBJ2-7; maybe TRBD2 (5 bases). This CDR3 region has 11 residues. V shed 8 bases and J shed 6 bases, with 11 bases lying between them. Germline CDR1 is MNHEY and CDR2 is SVGAGI.